This T cell receptor (beta chain) originates from a study of T cell repertoires in cytomegalovirus infection. This clonotype was counted between two and nine times. Its antigen is as yet unknown. V shed 2 bases and J shed 1 base, with 9 bases lying between them. Germline CDR1 reads SGHTA; CDR2 reads FQGTGA. The CDR3 runs 16 residues. TCRdb passed the reads through MiXCR, listing each CDR3 protein once. In the table there are about 900,000 distinct CDR3 sequences, 31% of which are singletons. Study-wide findings and caveats: HLA-C-restricted CMV-specific TCR beta clonotypes were dominant in the ex vivo response.

Sequencing was performed on cultured CD8+ T cells from PBMCs, taken from culture after CMV antigen stimulation. The rearrangement joins TRBV7-3 to TRBJ2-6; D gene unclear. This sequence was found in a human donor in good health (CMV status not recorded). Some clones in this sample may be carry-over from other donors' samples. This CDR3 is CASSLGPASGANVLTF. The DNA for the CDR3 is TGTGCCAGCAGCTTAGGTCCAGCGTCTGGGGCCAACGTCCTGACTTTC. Full variable domain (remainder filled in from reference TRBV7-3 and TRBJ2-6): GAGVSQTPSNKVTEKGKYVELRCDPISGHTALYWYRQSLGQGPEFLIYFQGTGAADDSGLPNDRFFAVRPEGSVSTLKIQRTERGDSAVYLCASSLGPASGANVLTFGAGSRLTVL.